This T cell receptor (beta chain) was captured in a study of T cells after yellow fever vaccination. A word on this clonotype: Its antigen is as yet unknown.

The CDR3 is 16 residues long. J was trimmed by 4 bases and V by 6 bases; bases with no gene match: 11. Generation of TCR cDNA used 5'RACE template switching (which added a universal primer site and UMIs). TCRdb reprocessed the 5' RACE reads via MiXCR and lists one record per CDR3 protein. Of 300,000 to 350,000 distinct CDR3 sequences in the sample, 4% to 5.5% were seen once. Notes on the study in general: Secondary responses were weaker yet peaked faster, day 5 versus 15.

The chain carries TRBV12-3 or TRBV12-4 and TRBJ2-2; TRBD2 matches at 7 bases. This receptor was identified in a man younger than 35 who received the YFV17D yellow fever vaccine. The input for sequencing was PBMCs, taken 15 days after the yellow fever booster vaccination. The CDR3 loop reads CASRLWLAEFTGELFF. CDR3 sequence (DNA): TGTGCCAGCAGGCTTTGGCTAGCGGAGTTCACCGGGGAGCTGTTTTTT.